This T cell receptor (beta chain) derives from a study of T cells in Graves' hyperthyroidism and ophthalmopathy. Study-wide results and limits: Before onset, ophthalmopathy was predicted by the model a median about six months earlier. Most clonotypes expanded in the thyroid (above 0.001) were also present in blood.

V was pared by 3 bases and J by 0 bases, with 11 bases between. The CDR3 covers 15 residues. Germline V CDR1 and CDR2: ENHRY, SYGVKD. This clonotype came up many times. Its target is unknown. Exclusion of a patient resulted from uncontrolled infection, other autoimmune disease, pregnancy or lactation. What was amplified from RNA transcripts were TCR beta CDR3 regions. First-round RT-PCR targeting the TCR CDR3 was performed with the HTBI primer set. A single record per CDR3 protein comes from TCRdb applying MiXCR to the multiplex PCR reads. This table has about 380,000 distinct CDR3 sequences, roughly 14% appearing once.

Sequencing was performed on blood. The TCR sequence derives from a woman aged 60-75 years with Graves' hyperthyroidism. This sequence joins TRBV10-3 and TRBJ2-5; the D gene is possibly TRBD1 (6 bases). The CDR3 here is CAISDYGQNQETQYF. The CDR3 nucleotides read TGTGCCATCAGTGACTACGGACAGAACCAAGAGACCCAGTACTTC.